This TCR beta chain was observed in a study of T cell responses to AZD1222 COVID-19 vaccine. Overall study results and limits: No repertoire was sampled before or during the peak T cell response, only after it. CD4 TCRs associated with vaccination spanned spike, dominating at 160-218 and 743-854. Spike-specific TCRs gained breadth and depth after people received two AZD1222 doses.

As concerns this clone: Antigen unknown.

TCRdb's table, derived via immunoSEQ multiplex PCR, lists solely in-frame clones and lacks some. The data show about 86,000 clones, with roughly 90% seen just once and approximately 5.3% held by the top ten. Combined were second doses at about 4 or about 12 weeks. This CDR3 spans 14 amino acids. The material was peripheral blood, obtained 28 days after the second AZD1222 dose. The clonotype originates from an adult who received the AZD1222 COVID-19 vaccine. The V call is TRBV21-1, the J call TRBJ2-7; the D call TRBD1 from the table was never checked on the DNA. TRBV21-1 is assigned pseudogene status. CDR3 bases: TGTGCCAGCAGCAACAGGGGCCTCAACTACGAGCAGTACGTC. Translated: CASSNRGLNYEQYV.